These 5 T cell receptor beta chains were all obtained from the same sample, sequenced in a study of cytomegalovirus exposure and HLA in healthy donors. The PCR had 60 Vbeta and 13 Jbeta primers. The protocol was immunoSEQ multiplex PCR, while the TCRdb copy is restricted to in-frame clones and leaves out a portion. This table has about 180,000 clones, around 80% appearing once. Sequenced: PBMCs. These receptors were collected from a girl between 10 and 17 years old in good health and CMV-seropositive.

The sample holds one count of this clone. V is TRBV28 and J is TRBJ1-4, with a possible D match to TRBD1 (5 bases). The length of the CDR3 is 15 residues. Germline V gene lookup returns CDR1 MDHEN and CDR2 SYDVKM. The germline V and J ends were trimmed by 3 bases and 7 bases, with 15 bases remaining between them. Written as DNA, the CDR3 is TGTGCCAGCAGTTTCCAATCAGGGTGGGGTGAAAAACTGTTTTTT. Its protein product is CASSFQSGWGEKLFF.

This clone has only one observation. As DNA, the CDR3 is TGTGCCAGCAGTACACGGACAGGGGGCGCACATCAGCCCCAGCATTTT. Translated: CASSTRTGGAHQPQHF. This rearrangement joins TRBV27 to TRBJ1-5; 11 bases agree with TRBD1. The length of the CDR3 is 16 residues. V gave up 5 bases and J gave up 5 bases; unmatched junction bases: 8. CDR1 is MNHEY, CDR2 SMNVEV, per germline (reference sequence).

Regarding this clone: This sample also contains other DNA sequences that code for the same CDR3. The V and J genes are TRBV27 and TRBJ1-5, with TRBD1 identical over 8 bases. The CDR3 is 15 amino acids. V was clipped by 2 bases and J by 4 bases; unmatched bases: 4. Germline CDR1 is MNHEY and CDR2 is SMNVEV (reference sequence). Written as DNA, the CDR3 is TGTGCCAGCAGTTTAGGAACAGGGGGAAATCAGCCCCAGCATTTT. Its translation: CASSLGTGGNQPQHF.

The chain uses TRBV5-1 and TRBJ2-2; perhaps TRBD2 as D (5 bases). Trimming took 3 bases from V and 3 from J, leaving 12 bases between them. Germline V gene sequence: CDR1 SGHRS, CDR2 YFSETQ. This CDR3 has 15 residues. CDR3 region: CASSSTGTYTGELFF. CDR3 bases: TGCGCCAGCAGCTCGACGGGAACCTACACCGGGGAGCTGTTTTTT.

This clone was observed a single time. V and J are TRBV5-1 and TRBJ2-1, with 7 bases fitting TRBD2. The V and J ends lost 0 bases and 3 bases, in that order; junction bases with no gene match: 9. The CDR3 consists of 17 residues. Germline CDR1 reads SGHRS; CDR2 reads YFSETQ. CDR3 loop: CASSLAGLSGVYNEQFF. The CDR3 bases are TGCGCCAGCAGCTTGGCCGGGCTCAGCGGGGTCTACAATGAGCAGTTCTTC.